This T cell receptor beta chain appears in the sequencing data of a study of cytomegalovirus exposure and HLA in healthy donors. Turning to this clone: What it binds is unknown.

CDR3 size: 13 residues. Trimming cost V 5 bases and J 10 bases, with 18 bases left between them. The germline CDR1 and CDR2 sequences are SQVTM and ANQGSEA. Findings and caveats of the study: Usually a TCR sequence was rare, but some public TCRs were found in many donors. A later analysis showed that HLA-associated TCR beta chains had undergone more clonal expansion than equally common others.

The primer mix had 60 Vbeta and 13 Jbeta primers. Sequencing used immunoSEQ multiplex PCR; TCRdb keeps in-frame clones, though not all of them. The sample includes tens of thousands of clones, just under 80% of them seen just once. The chain is built from TRBV29-1 and TRBJ2-1, with D possibly TRBD2 on 5 matching bases. The specimen sequenced was PBMCs. The sequence came from a woman between 40 and 50 years old in good health and CMV-seronegative. The CDR3 DNA reads as TGCAGCGTTCTACCGGACTTGGGTACGGAGCAGTTCTTC. Its protein is CSVLPDLGTEQFF.